The 29 T cell receptor beta chains listed next were all sequenced from one sample in a study of response to subunit inactivated influenza vaccine. In TCRdb, the RT-PCR reads were re-called with MiXCR into one record per CDR3 protein. Seen here are 650,000 to 800,000 distinct CDR3 sequences, about 14% observed once, and the top ten hold 6% to 7%. The sample consisted of PBMCs from blood, taken around 14 days before vaccination. The source is a man over 45 who received an inactivated influenza vaccine.

This clonotype was recorded many times. The rearrangement links TRBV18 to TRBJ2-1, with D possibly TRBD1 on 5 matching bases. Germline V CDR1 and CDR2: KGHSH, LQKENI. This CDR3 contains 12 residues. V was trimmed by 3 bases and J by 9 bases, leaving 9 bases between them. DNA of the CDR3: TGTGCCAGCTCACCCGGTCAGGGTGAGCAGTTCTTC. Protein sequence: CASSPGQGEQFF.

Of note for this clonotype: The junction shows a germline mismatch at one end, possibly a read error. The chain joins TRBV12-3 or TRBV12-4 to TRBJ2-7; no definite D call. This CDR3 has 11 residues. The CDR3 sequence: CSSSPGYEQYF. CDR3 nucleotides: TGTTCCAGCAGTCCTGGGTACGAGCAGTACTTC.

This clonotype came up a few times. The V and J genes are TRBV18 and TRBJ2-1; 8 bases map to TRBD1. This CDR3 region has 14 residues. The V segment lost 6 bases and the J segment 5 bases; nucleotides outside the gene matches: 6. The V gene's germline CDR1 is KGHSH and CDR2 LQKENI. The CDR3 here is CASSQMTGDNEQFF. The CDR3 DNA reads as TGTGCCAGCTCTCAGATGACAGGGGACAATGAGCAGTTCTTC.

This clonotype was detected a few times. The V and J genes are TRBV7-2 and TRBJ2-5, with 9 bases lining up with TRBD1. The CDR3 has 15 amino acids. Trimming at V came to 5 bases and at J to 5 bases, leaving 9 bases not matched to a gene. The germline CDR1 and CDR2 sequences are SGHTA and FQGNSA. CDR3 sequence: CASSTRTGAGETQYF. The CDR3 nucleotides read TGTGCCAGCAGCACCCGGACAGGGGCCGGGGAGACCCAGTACTTC.

This clonotype was seen repeatedly, ten times or more. The chain carries TRBV29-1 and TRBJ2-1, with D possibly being TRBD2 (6 bases). Trimming took off 6 bases at V and 3 bases at J, with 9 bases between the two ends. This CDR3 has 12 residues. Per germline, CDR1 SQVTM and CDR2 ANQGSEA. CDR3 in amino acids: CSVGGLYNEQFF. The CDR3, as DNA: TGCAGCGTCGGAGGGCTCTACAATGAGCAGTTCTTC.

The rearrangement uses TRBV6-1 and TRBJ1-1, with D unresolved. There are 14 residues in the CDR3. Trimming removed 8 bases from V and 1 base from J, with 14 bases in between. Germline lookup yields CDR1 MNHNS and CDR2 SASEGT. The CDR3 reads CASLRTWKNTEAFF. CDR3 coding DNA: TGTGCCAGCCTTCGTACCTGGAAGAACACTGAAGCTTTCTTT.

V is TRBV11-2 and J is TRBJ2-3; TRBD2 agrees at 12 bases. The germline V gene has CDR1 SGHAT and CDR2 FQNNGV. V lost 4 bases and J lost 0; bases outside the gene matches: 11. CDR3 size: 19 residues. The CDR3 DNA follows: TGTGCCAGCAGCTCCCGACTAGCGGGGGCTCGATCTAGCACAGATACGCAGTATTTT. This codes for CASSSRLAGARSSTDTQYF. Variable domain in full (rest from reference TRBV11-2 and TRBJ2-3): EAGVAQSPRYKIIEKRQSVAFWCNPISGHATLYWYQQILGQGPKLLIQFQNNGVVDDSQLPKDRFSAERLKGVDSTLKIQPAKLEDSAVYLCASSSRLAGARSSTDTQYFGPGTRLTVL.

Only a few counts were recorded for this clonotype. The chain recombines TRBV18 with TRBJ2-4, with 8 positions matching TRBD2. Germline trimming cut 2 bases from V and 6 bases from J; bases unmatched to any gene: 3. Germline V gene data show CDR1 as KGHSH and CDR2 as LQKENI. The CDR3 spans 14 residues. The CDR3 sequence is CASSPGAGANIQYF. Here the CDR3 DNA reads TGTGCCAGCTCACCAGGAGCGGGGGCAAACATTCAGTACTTC.

The genes are TRBV28 and TRBJ1-1; no clear D gene. CDR3 length equals 14 residues. From germline, CDR1 is MDHEN and CDR2 SYDVKM. V lost 7 bases and J 0 bases, leaving 12 bases between the germline ends. CDR3 in amino acids: CASTPDFLNTEAFF. The CDR3 DNA reads TGTGCCAGCACCCCGGACTTCCTGAACACTGAAGCTTTCTTT.

This clonotype was seen a handful of times. V and J are TRBV24-1 and TRBJ2-1; 7 nucleotides align to TRBD1. The V gene's germline CDR1 is KGHDR and CDR2 SFDVKD. V gave up 4 bases and J gave up 5 bases; unmatched junction bases: 10. The CDR3 is 16 residues long. CDR3 bases: TGTGCCACCAGTGAGAAAGGACAGGAAGCAAACAATGAGCAGTTCTTC. This codes for CATSEKGQEANNEQFF.

This clonotype appeared many times. This rearrangement joins TRBV10-3 to TRBJ2-7, with 9 bases lining up with TRBD1. The V gene end was trimmed by 3 bases and the J gene end by 5 bases; junction bases not matched to a gene: 5. This CDR3 is built from 14 residues. CDR1 and CDR2 from the germline V gene are ENHRY and SYGVKD. The CDR3, as DNA: TGTGCCATCAGTGAATTGGGACAGGGTGACGAGCAGTACTTC. Its translation: CAISELGQGDEQYF.

There are many counts of this clonotype. V is TRBV12-3 or TRBV12-4 and J is TRBJ2-3; 7 nucleotides align to TRBD2. V lost 7 bases, J lost 4 bases, and 5 bases stayed unmatched. The CDR3 length is 13 residues. CDR3: CASIIAGADTQYF. CDR3 nucleotide sequence: TGTGCCAGCATCATCGCGGGGGCAGATACGCAGTATTTT.

There are a few counts of this clonotype. The rearrangement uses TRBV20-1 and TRBJ2-7, with 9 bases lining up with TRBD1. Germline trimming cut 8 bases from V and 5 bases from J; bases unmatched to any gene: 7. The CDR3 is 12 amino acids. Germline CDR1 and CDR2: DFQATT and SNEGSKA (reference sequence). CDR3 nucleotides: TGCAGTTACCGGGACAGGGTCAACGAGCAGTACTTC. This translates into CSYRDRVNEQYF.

This chain links TRBV15 with TRBJ2-2, with 8 positions matching TRBD1. CDR1 LNHNV and CDR2 YYDKDF come from the germline V gene (reference sequence). Losses at the gene ends were 5 bases for V and 3 bases for J; bases not matched to a gene: 8. The CDR3 contains 16 residues. CDR3 loop: CATSDRGTGYTGELFF. In DNA, the CDR3 is TGTGCCACCAGCGACCGGGGGACAGGATACACCGGGGAGCTGTTTTTT.

The rearrangement uses TRBV6-5 and TRBJ2-3, with a possible D match to TRBD2 (6 bases). Trimming removed 0 bases from V and 2 bases from J, with 15 bases in between. The length of the CDR3 is 17 residues. CDR1 is MNHEY, CDR2 SVGAGI, per germline. The CDR3 bases are TGTGCCAGCAGTTACTCGAGGGTTCAGCGGGCCACAGATACGCAGTATTTT. This encodes CASSYSRVQRATDTQYF.

There are a few counts of this clonotype. The genes are TRBV18 and TRBJ2-3; the match to TRBD1 covers 9 bases. V lost 3 bases, J lost 4 bases, and 5 bases stayed unmatched. Per germline, CDR1 KGHSH and CDR2 LQKENI. The CDR3 is made up of 15 amino acids. Here the CDR3 reads CASSPGTGQADTQYF. The CDR3 DNA follows: TGTGCCAGCTCACCTGGGACAGGGCAAGCAGATACGCAGTATTTT.

This clonotype was seen at least ten times. The chain combines TRBV15 with TRBJ1-1; no clear D gene. The CDR3 is made up of 13 amino acids. Germline CDR1 LNHNV, CDR2 YYDKDF (reference sequence). Trimming shortened V by 0 bases and J by 1 base, and 3 bases separated the two germline ends. The CDR3 DNA reads TGTGCCACCAGCAGAGATCGGAACACTGAAGCTTTCTTT. It encodes CATSRDRNTEAFF.

This clonotype has more than one count but fewer than ten. The chain joins TRBV5-5 to TRBJ2-3, with TRBD2 matching 11 bases. The V and J ends lost 2 bases and 4 bases, in that order; junction bases with no gene match: 9. Germline V gene lookup returns CDR1 SGHKS and CDR2 YYEKEE (reference sequence). The CDR3 totals 17 residues. In nucleotides, the CDR3 is TGTGCCAGCAGCTTCCGTAGCGGGGGGGCCGCGTCAGATACGCAGTATTTT. Protein product: CASSFRSGGAASDTQYF.

The chain carries TRBV28 and TRBJ2-3, with D possibly TRBD1 on 6 matching bases. The CDR3 is made up of 15 amino acids. Germline V lookup: CDR1 MDHEN, CDR2 SYDVKM. Trimming pared 6 bases from V and 5 bases from J, leaving 18 bases between. DNA of the CDR3: TGTGCCAGCAGAACACAGGGTTACGGTCGAGATACGCAGTATTTT. It is translated as CASRTQGYGRDTQYF.

The J gene is TRBJ2-1, the V gene TRBV29-1, with 10 nucleotides matching TRBD2. Germline values: CDR1 SQVTM, CDR2 ANQGSEA. The CDR3 covers 9 residues. V was clipped by 7 bases and J by 14 bases; unmatched bases: 2. The CDR3 DNA reads TGCAGCGACGGGACTAGCGAGTTCTTC. It translates to CSDGTSEFF.

This clonotype was observed a handful of times. The rearrangement uses TRBV9 and TRBJ2-3; 11 bases map to TRBD2. The CDR3 sequence is 17 residues long. Germline trimming cut 2 bases from V and 3 bases from J; bases unmatched to any gene: 8. From germline, CDR1 is SGDLS and CDR2 YYNGEE. The CDR3 DNA reads as TGTGCCAGCAGCGTTAGCGGGAGGGCCTATTTTACAGATACGCAGTATTTT. It encodes CASSVSGRAYFTDTQYF.

About this clonotype itself: It may be a read error: a sequence one base away is much more abundant. The chain uses TRBV9 and TRBJ2-1; D call uncertain. V lost 3 bases, J lost 5 bases, and 3 bases lay in between. The CDR3 covers 11 residues. The germline V gene has CDR1 SGDLS and CDR2 YYNGEE. The chain's CDR3 is CASSANNEQFF. The CDR3 nucleotides read TGTGCCAGCAGCGCGAACAATGAGCAGTTCTTC.

The CDR3 protein is CASSPNGEQYF. The CDR3 nucleotides are TGTGCCAGCAGCCCGAATGGGGAGCAGTACTTC. The chain is built from TRBV6-6 and TRBJ2-7; no reliable D call. The CDR3 sequence is 11 residues long. Trimming removed 6 bases from V and 7 bases from J, with 10 bases in between. The V gene's germline CDR1 is MNHNY and CDR2 SVGAGI (reference sequence).

This clonotype was counted only a few times. The J gene is TRBJ2-7, the V gene TRBV24-1; TRBD1 or TRBD2 may be the D gene (5 bases each). This CDR3 is 16 amino acids long. V was trimmed by 9 bases and J by 2 bases, leaving 22 bases between them. CDR1 and CDR2 (germline): KGHDR, SFDVKD. The CDR3 sequence: CATGGTRSEEPYEQYF. CDR3 coding DNA: TGTGCCACCGGGGGAACAAGGTCCGAAGAGCCCTACGAGCAGTACTTC.

The rearrangement joins TRBV2 to TRBJ2-2; no definite D call. This CDR3 comprises 18 residues. The germline V gene encodes CDR1 SNHLY and CDR2 FYNNEI. The V end lost 4 bases, the J end lost 8 bases, and 26 bases lay between the germline ends. CDR3 coding DNA: TGTGCCAGCAGTGGAACATGGTCCTCGGGCCTCGTATCTGGGGAGCTGTTTTTT. This encodes CASSGTWSSGLVSGELFF.

There are a few counts of this clonotype. The gene calls are TRBV20-1 and TRBJ1-5; D gene uncertain. Germline CDR1 DFQATT, CDR2 SNEGSKA (reference sequence). The CDR3 is 12 residues long. V was clipped by 6 bases and J by 1 base, with 7 bases between them. DNA of the CDR3: TGCAGTGCGACCCAGAGCAATCAGCCCCAGCATTTT. It translates to CSATQSNQPQHF.

The V and J genes are TRBV29-1 and TRBJ2-1; possibly TRBD1 or TRBD2 for D (5 bases each). CDR3 length: 12 amino acids. Germline V gene sequence: CDR1 SQVTM, CDR2 ANQGSEA. The ends were cut back, 3 bases at V and 9 bases at J, with 12 bases in the middle. CDR3 bases: TGCAGCGTTGATGCCCCTGGGGGTGAGCAGTTCTTC. This sequence encodes CSVDAPGGEQFF.

This clonotype has more than one count but fewer than ten. The gene calls are TRBV2 and TRBJ2-7; 9 bases fit TRBD2. The V segment lost 0 bases and the J segment 7 bases; nucleotides outside the gene matches: 7. The CDR3 contains 15 residues. Germline V gives CDR1 SNHLY, CDR2 FYNNEI. The CDR3 loop is CASSEAAGGPWEQYF. For the CDR3, the DNA is TGTGCCAGCAGTGAAGCGGCGGGGGGGCCGTGGGAGCAGTACTTC.

This clonotype has a handful of counts. This sequence joins TRBV16 and TRBJ2-7; D may correspond to TRBD1 or TRBD2 (5 bases each). The CDR3 is 14 residues long. Germline CDR1 KGHSY, CDR2 FQNENV. Trimming took off 0 bases at V and 4 bases at J, with 10 bases between the two ends. The CDR3 bases are TGTGCCAGCAGCCAATCTATGGGGACGTACGAGCAGTACTTC. Translating it yields CASSQSMGTYEQYF.